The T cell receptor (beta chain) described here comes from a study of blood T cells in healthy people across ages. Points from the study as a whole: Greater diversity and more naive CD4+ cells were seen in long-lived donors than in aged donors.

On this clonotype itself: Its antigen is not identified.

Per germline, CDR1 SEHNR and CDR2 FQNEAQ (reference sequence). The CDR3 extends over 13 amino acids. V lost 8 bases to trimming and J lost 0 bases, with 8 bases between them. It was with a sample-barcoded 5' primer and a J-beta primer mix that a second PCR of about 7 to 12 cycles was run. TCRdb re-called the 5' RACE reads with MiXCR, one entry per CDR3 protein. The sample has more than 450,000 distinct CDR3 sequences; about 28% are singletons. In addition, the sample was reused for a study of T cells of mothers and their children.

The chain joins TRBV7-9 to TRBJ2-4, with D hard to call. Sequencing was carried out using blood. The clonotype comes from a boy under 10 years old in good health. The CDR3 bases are TGTGCCAGCTTACCGGTAGCCAAAAACATTCAGTACTTC. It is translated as CASLPVAKNIQYF.